The rows below give T cell receptor beta chains drawn from one sample of a study of T cell repertoires and HLA-DP antigens. Assay used: immunoSEQ multiplex PCR; TCRdb lists only in-frame clones, some missing. The data contain approximately 73,000 clones, about 82% of them singletons. Their antigens are not known. Sequencing was done on a sample of CD4+ T cells from PBMCs. The source is a man aged 55-75 years in good health and CMV-seronegative. CDR3s include the opening cysteine and the closing phenylalanine or tryptophan. D genes are given only for firm matches. For some rows the clone size is stated as once, few or many, or as a class when expanded; others skip it.

j_call v_call clone_size d_call cdr3_aa cdr3_nt
TRBJ1-5 TRBV19 NA NA CASSIGRNSNQPQHF TGTGCCAGTAGTATAGGCCGGAATAGCAATCAGCCCCAGCATTTT
TRBJ1-2 TRBV29-1 few NA CSVEDQEGLSWNYGYTF TGCAGCGTTGAAGATCAGGAGGGGTTATCTTGGAACTATGGCTACACCTTC
TRBJ2-2 TRBV10-3 few NA CAIGGYGGELFF TGTGCCATTGGGGGGTACGGCGGGGAGCTGTTTTTT
TRBJ1-3 TRBV10-3 NA NA CAISGIPGNTIYF TGTGCCATCAGTGGTATTCCTGGAAACACCATATATTTT
TRBJ1-5 TRBV5-1 NA NA CASSTAGGNQPQHF TGCGCCAGCAGCACAGCTGGGGGCAATCAGCCCCAGCATTTT
TRBJ1-2 TRBV7-2 NA TRBD1 CASSSNRGEGYTF TGTGCCAGCAGCTCCAACAGGGGCGAAGGCTACACCTTC
TRBJ1-2 TRBV19 NA NA CASRGPGRERSYGYTF TGTGCCAGTAGGGGACCAGGACGGGAGCGTTCCTATGGCTACACCTTC
TRBJ1-1 TRBV28 NA NA CASSFLPVRADTEAFF TGTGCCAGCAGTTTTCTTCCCGTAAGGGCGGACACTGAAGCTTTCTTT
TRBJ1-1 TRBV30 few TRBD1 CACDRGRGTEAFF TGTGCCTGCGACAGGGGGCGGGGTACTGAAGCTTTCTTT
TRBJ1-2 TRBV30 NA TRBD1 CAWTRGQDYGYTF TGTGCCTGGACCAGGGGACAGGACTATGGCTACACCTTC
TRBJ1-1 TRBV7-2 NA NA CASSRQAPNTEAFF TGTGCCAGCAGCCGACAGGCCCCGAACACTGAAGCTTTCTTT
TRBJ1-1 TRBV19 NA NA CASSRDRSSTEAFF TGTGCCAGTAGTCGAGACAGGTCTAGCACTGAAGCTTTCTTT
TRBJ1-1 TRBV2 NA TRBD1 CASSVTGGNTEAFF TGTGCCAGCAGTGTTACAGGGGGTAACACTGAAGCTTTCTTT
TRBJ2-5 TRBV13 NA NA CASSLTLEGPKRETQYF TGTGCCAGCAGCTTAACCCTAGAGGGACCGAAGCGGGAGACCCAGTACTTC
TRBJ1-2 TRBV4-3 NA TRBD1 CASSQDPTGNLYGYTF TGCGCCAGCAGCCAAGATCCGACAGGGAATCTCTATGGCTACACCTTC
TRBJ2-4 TRBV7-2 NA NA CASSSRGGTTVVKNIQYF TGTGCCAGCAGCTCTAGGGGGGGGACCACCGTAGTAAAAAACATTCAGTACTTC
TRBJ2-3 TRBV9 NA TRBD2 CASRTSGSSTDTQYF TGTGCCAGCAGAACTAGCGGGAGTAGCACAGATACGCAGTATTTT
TRBJ1-4 TRBV7-6 NA TRBD1 CASSAWTGGGEKLFF TGTGCCAGCAGCGCCTGGACAGGGGGCGGTGAAAAACTGTTTTTT
TRBJ2-1 TRBV15 NA TRBD2 CATSSRTSGRFYNEQFF TGTGCCACCAGCTCCCGGACTAGCGGGAGATTCTACAATGAGCAGTTCTTC
TRBJ2-3 TRBV7-2 NA NA CASSLMGLGSSDTQYF TGTGCCAGCAGCCTTATGGGCCTCGGGAGTTCAGATACGCAGTATTTT
TRBJ1-2 TRBV6-1 few TRBD1 CASSDRTGPYGYTF TGTGCCAGCAGTGACCGGACAGGGCCCTATGGCTACACCTTC
TRBJ1-5 TRBV5-1 few TRBD1 CASSLGAGGGQPQHF TGCGCCAGCAGCTTGGGGGCAGGGGGCGGGCAGCCCCAGCATTTT
TRBJ1-1 TRBV5-1 few TRBD1 CASSTGQGGGTEAFF TGCGCCAGCAGCACCGGACAGGGCGGGGGCACTGAAGCTTTCTTT
TRBJ2-7 TRBV28 NA NA CASSLFQRTRPEQYF TGTGCCAGCAGTTTATTCCAGAGGACCCGGCCCGAGCAGTACTTC
TRBJ1-5 TRBV19 NA NA CASRWDPNQPQHF TGTGCCAGTAGATGGGACCCGAATCAGCCCCAGCATTTT
TRBJ2-5 TRBV7-2 NA TRBD2 CASSSRTISGGTETQYF TGTGCCAGCAGCTCCCGGACGATTAGCGGGGGAACAGAGACCCAGTACTTC
TRBJ1-3 TRBV4-3 NA TRBD1 CASSPHQGATGGNTIYF TGCGCCAGCAGCCCCCATCAGGGGGCTACGGGGGGAAACACCATATATTTT
TRBJ1-2 TRBV27 NA TRBD1 CASRPGQGIYGYTF TGTGCCAGCAGGCCGGGACAGGGAATCTATGGCTACACCTTC
TRBJ2-7 TRBV30 NA TRBD2 CAWSVGLAGSYEQYF TGTGCCTGGAGTGTTGGGCTAGCGGGGTCCTACGAGCAGTACTTC
TRBJ2-5 TRBV5-6 NA NA CASSLEAGRETQYF TGTGCCAGCAGCTTGGAGGCGGGGCGCGAGACCCAGTACTTC
TRBJ1-2 TRBV30 NA NA CASDRGRDYGYTF TGTGCCTCGGACCGGGGCCGAGACTATGGCTACACCTTC
TRBJ2-5 TRBV10-3 NA NA CAISEGLTPQETQYF TGTGCCATCAGTGAGGGACTAACCCCCCAAGAGACCCAGTACTTC
TRBJ1-1 TRBV28 NA TRBD1 CASSLTRDRGLNTEAFF TGTGCCAGCAGCTTGACCCGGGACAGGGGTTTGAACACTGAAGCTTTCTTT
TRBJ1-6 TRBV2 NA TRBD1 CAKQGAGNSPLHF TGTGCCAAACAGGGGGCCGGAAATTCACCCCTCCACTTT
TRBJ2-1 TRBV7-9 NA NA CASSLSPGPYNEQFF TGTGCCAGCAGCTTATCCCCAGGGCCCTACAATGAGCAGTTCTTC
TRBJ2-3 TRBV7-9 NA NA CASSSLSPGGTDTQYF TGTGCCAGCAGCTCCTTATCCCCCGGCGGCACAGATACGCAGTATTTT
TRBJ2-7 TRBV7-9 NA NA CPSPPSGLTYEQYF TGCCCCTCCCCCCCTTCAGGCCTAACGTACGAGCAGTACTTC
TRBJ2-1 TRBV7-3 NA NA CASSPPGPSSYNEQFF TGTGCCAGCAGCCCACCGGGCCCTAGCTCCTACAATGAGCAGTTCTTC
TRBJ2-5 TRBV5-1 NA TRBD1 CASSSGQRETQYF TGCGCCAGCAGCTCGGGACAGCGAGAGACCCAGTACTTC
TRBJ1-1 TRBV28 NA NA CASSPHGGGTEAFF TGTGCCAGCAGTCCGCACGGGGGTGGGACTGAAGCTTTCTTT
TRBJ2-2 TRBV29-1 NA NA CSVIGGGTGELFF TGCAGCGTTATAGGAGGGGGGACCGGGGAGCTGTTTTTT
TRBJ1-2 TRBV28 NA NA CASRVTGYGYTF TGTGCCAGCAGGGTCACAGGCTATGGCTACACCTTC
TRBJ2-3 TRBV5-1 NA TRBD1 CASSWTGTTDTQYF TGCGCCAGCAGCTGGACAGGGACAACAGATACGCAGTATTTT
TRBJ2-1 TRBV11-3 few NA CASSLSGTHEQFF TGTGCCAGCAGCTTATCCGGGACACATGAGCAGTTCTTC
TRBJ2-1 TRBV7-3 once TRBD2 CASSLVLAGANEQFF TGTGCCAGCAGCTTAGTCCTAGCGGGAGCCAATGAGCAGTTCTTC
TRBJ2-7 TRBV28 NA TRBD2 CASSLGRGNHEQYF TGTGCCAGCAGTTTAGGGAGGGGCAACCACGAGCAGTACTTC
TRBJ2-3 TRBV11-2 few NA CASSRAAAGLGGTDTQYF TGTGCCAGCAGTCGAGCCGCCGCGGGGTTAGGTGGCACAGATACGCAGTATTTT
TRBJ2-6 TRBV5-1 NA TRBD1 CASSTGTGPSGANVLTF TGCGCCAGCAGCACCGGGACAGGGCCCTCTGGGGCCAACGTCCTGACTTTC
TRBJ2-1 TRBV5-1 NA TRBD2 CASSLNPGGVTDEQFF TGCGCCAGCAGCTTAAATCCCGGGGGGGTTACGGATGAGCAGTTCTTC
TRBJ1-1 TRBV19 few NA CASSRNTEAFF TGTGCCAGTAGTCGGAACACTGAAGCTTTCTTT
TRBJ1-5 TRBV15 few NA CATSRDNQPQHF TGTGCCACCAGCAGGGACAATCAGCCCCAGCATTTT
TRBJ2-5 TRBV9 NA NA CASSVRGGQETQYF TGTGCCAGCAGCGTGAGGGGAGGCCAAGAGACCCAGTACTTC
TRBJ2-3 TRBV30 NA NA CAWSAYGGNTDTQYF TGTGCCTGGAGTGCTTACGGGGGAAACACAGATACGCAGTATTTT